This T cell receptor (beta chain) was captured by sequencing in a study of blood T cells in healthy people across ages. The V and J ends lost 5 bases and 6 bases respectively, with 11 bases between them. The CDR3 is 13 residues long. CDR1 is SGHTA, CDR2 FQGNSA, per germline. Peripheral blood was drawn, about 10 milliliters per donor. The sample holds a few counts of this clonotype. Antigen: not known. Combining a sample-barcoded 5' primer with a J-beta primer mix, a second PCR ran for about 7 to 11 cycles. TCRdb passed the 5' RACE reads through MiXCR, listing each CDR3 protein once. Of about 1,500,000 distinct CDR3 sequences in the sample, approximately 28% were seen once. Overall study findings and caveats: Relative to aged donors, long-lived donors carried more naive CD4+ cells and displayed higher diversity.

The origin of this receptor is a woman in her twenties or thirties in good health. Material: blood. The chain links TRBV7-2 to TRBJ2-1; D gene ambiguous. This chain's CDR3 is CASSPTQRNEQFF. The CDR3 DNA reads TGTGCCAGCAGCCCAACCCAACGCAATGAGCAGTTCTTC.